These 6 T cell receptor beta chains were sequenced from one sample in a study of blood T cells in healthy people across ages. A second about 6 to 11 cycle PCR used barcoded and J-beta primers. TCRdb itself ran the 5' RACE reads through MiXCR, one entry per CDR3 protein. The repertoire holds 780,000 or so distinct CDR3 sequences, with roughly 25% as singletons. These sequences were also reported in another study, on T cells of mothers and their children.

Sequenced material: blood. The source is a boy aged 5-17 years in good health.

This clonotype was observed a few times. The chain uses TRBV3-1 and TRBJ2-2, with TRBD2 matching over 9 bases. V was pared by 1 base and J by 4 bases, with 10 bases of the junction left unmatched. The CDR3 runs 18 residues. The V gene's germline CDR1 is LGHDT and CDR2 YNNKEL (reference sequence). The chain's CDR3 is CASSQVGAGLAPTGELFF. Here the CDR3 DNA reads TGTGCCAGCAGCCAAGTGGGCGCGGGACTAGCCCCCACCGGGGAGCTGTTTTTT. The variable domain in full, with the rest retrieved from reference TRBV3-1 and TRBJ2-2, is DTAVSQTPKYLVTQMGNDKSIKCEQNLGHDTMYWYKQDSKKFLKIMFSYNNKELIINETVPNRFSPKSPDKAHLNLHINSLELGDSAVYFCASSQVGAGLAPTGELFFGEGSRLTVL.

This clonotype has just a few counts. The V and J genes are TRBV30 and TRBJ2-1; D gene uncertain. The CDR3 is made up of 15 amino acids. Trimming shortened V by 3 bases and J by 4 bases, and 16 bases separated the two germline ends. Germline-derived CDR1 and CDR2 are GTSNPN and SVGIG (reference sequence). The DNA of the CDR3 is TGTGCCTGGAGCCACGGAAGTTCAGATTACAATGAGCAGTTCTTC. It encodes CAWSHGSSDYNEQFF.

This clonotype was seen only a few times. This rearrangement joins TRBV10-3 to TRBJ2-5; tentative D call: TRBD1 (7 bases). The J call may not be correct, given that the DNA end is closer to TRBJ2-7. Germline-derived CDR1 and CDR2 are ENHRY and SYGVKD. This CDR3 has 14 amino acids. In nucleotides, the CDR3 is TGTGCCATCAGTGATGCAGGGGGGTCCTACGAGCAGTACTTC. It specifies CAISDAGGSYEQYF.

The chain joins TRBV7-9 to TRBJ2-5; TRBD1 agrees at 7 bases. The J call may not be correct, given that the DNA end is closer to TRBJ2-7. Per germline, CDR1 SEHNR and CDR2 FQNEAQ (reference sequence). The CDR3 extends over 13 amino acids. For the CDR3, the DNA is TGTGCCATCGAACAGGGGTACACCTACGAGCAGTACTTC. This sequence encodes CAIEQGYTYEQYF.

This clonotype was observed a handful of times. A read error may account for a junction end that differs from germline. The V call is TRBV18, the J call TRBJ2-7, with D tentatively TRBD1 (5 bases). This CDR3 is 16 amino acids long. Germline lookup yields CDR1 KGHSH and CDR2 LQKENI. The CDR3 region has the DNA TGTGTCAGCTCACCACTGACCAACAGGAGCTCCTACGAGCAGTACTTC. This codes for CVSSPLTNRSSYEQYF.

This clonotype occurred a few times. The chain employs TRBV20-1 and TRBJ2-4; D perhaps matches TRBD2 (7 bases). The CDR3 sequence is 14 residues long. Trimming removed 3 bases from V and 7 bases from J, with 16 bases in between. From germline, CDR1 is DFQATT and CDR2 SNEGSKA (reference sequence). The CDR3, as DNA: TGCAGTGCTAGTGGGGCAGGGGAGGGGAACATTCAGTACTTC. This translates into CSASGAGEGNIQYF.